This T cell receptor (beta chain) appears in the sequencing data of a study of blood T cell repertoires in COVID-19 (dated by TCRdb to about 2020). Background for the entire study: Samples covering the acute and convalescent phases of COVID-19 were provided by collaborators in the United States, Italy and Spain. The prospective study material was composed of cDNA or gDNA derived from T cells, B-cell-depleted T cells, or PBMCs. Subjects who had been exposed to COVID-19, were actively infected with it, or had recovered from it provided the deeply sampled blood TCRbeta repertoires that made up the dataset. The repertoires were released in a freely available public database meant as a resource for research on the immune response to SARS-CoV-2. Samples came from the ongoing ImmuneRACE study (first 160 participants) plus 1,254 subjects from 6 global collaborators. Sample metadata almost always included a de-identified subject ID, COVID-19 status, age in years and sex. HLA class I and class II types, where available, came from metadata supplied by the sample provider rather than from assay-based typing.

The trim is 3 bases for V and 4 bases for J, with a gap of 9 bases between the germline ends. The germline V gene encodes CDR1 GTSNPN and CDR2 SVGIG (reference sequence). There are 12 amino acids in the CDR3, from cysteine to phenylalanine inclusive. Solely the CDR3 DNA is kept, with 36 bases framed from the first base. One collaborating source in Seattle enrolled patients while the patients were actively infected and followed the patients over time throughout the course of disease. Each collaborating institution followed its own protocols to collect whole blood in K2EDTA tubes. For TCRbeta analysis, collaborator samples were shipped as frozen whole blood, as isolated PBMCs, or as DNA extracted from either sample type. Results and caveats for the whole study, not just this receptor: Clinical and demographic metadata were provided uncurated, with the amount varying by source and participant.

For this clone: It has no known antigen specificity. Base qualities are not at hand, and no much larger clone is one base apart.

The immunoSEQ Assay, a bias-controlled multiplex PCR, was used to amplify TCRbeta CDR3 regions from genomic DNA. From the authors' description of their analysis: The number of nucleated cells in each sample was estimated from the amplification of reference gene primers within the assay. To quantify the absolute abundance of each unique TCRbeta CDR3 rearrangement, sequence reads were collapsed and filtered. Productive Simpson clonality was computed per sample as the square root of Simpson's diversity index over productive rearrangements. Not all clones reach the TCRdb copy of this immuneACCESS table, which keeps in-frame sequences only. Checked studies attribute under half of the gap to unresolved V genes and leave the rest unexplained. For V, J and clone size, that table is used; D and trimming come from the DNA. The sample table lists some 200,000 clones, about 85% of them with a count of one. In total, the top ten clones hold 0.95% of the sample.

The TCR originated in a man in his 60s with COVID-19, enrolled during active disease. This sequence uses TRBV30 and TRBJ1-1; TRBD1 is perhaps the D gene, given 5 matching bases. The specimen sequenced was peripheral blood. The CDR3: CAWRGGVTEAFF. The bases are TGTGCCTGGAGGGGAGGGGTCACTGAAGCTTTCTTT. Supplemented by the reference TRBV30 and TRBJ1-1 proteins around the CDR3, the complete variable domain is SQTIHQWPATLVQPVGSPLSLECTVEGTSNPNLYWYRQAAGRGLQLLFYSVGIGQISSEVPQNLSASRPQDRQFILSSKKLLLSDSGFYLCAWRGGVTEAFFGQGTRLTVV.